Below are 14 T cell receptor beta chains sequenced from a single sample in a study of blood T cell repertoires in COVID-19. Clones were sequenced by immunoSEQ multiplex PCR, and TCRdb holds only the in-frame ones, with some missing. The sample records 25,000 to 30,000 clones, around 90% being singletons. What was sequenced was peripheral blood. The receptors here all came from a human donor in a cohort sampled during active COVID-19.

The rearrangement uses TRBV11-3 and TRBJ2-5; TRBD2 agrees at 13 bases. The CDR3 is 17 amino acids. In germline, CDR1 is SGHNT, CDR2 YENEEA. J was trimmed by 2 bases and V by 2 bases; bases with no gene match: 5. The CDR3 loop is CASSLRLAGGGQETQYF. CDR3 bases: TGTGCCAGCAGCTTAAGACTAGCGGGAGGTGGGCAAGAGACCCAGTACTTC.

The chain couples TRBV5-1 to TRBJ1-3; the D gene is possibly TRBD1 (6 bases). V lost 0 bases and J 4 bases, leaving 14 bases between the germline ends. The CDR3 runs 16 residues. Germline V CDR1 and CDR2: SGHRS, YFSETQ. The CDR3 sequence is CASSLDFGGSGNTIYF. As DNA, the CDR3 is TGCGCCAGCAGCTTGGATTTTGGGGGCTCCGGAAACACCATATATTTT.

The chain uses TRBV10-2 and TRBJ2-2; the D is unclear. Per germline, CDR1 WSHSY and CDR2 SAAADI. V was pared by 10 bases and J by 1 base, with 13 bases between. The CDR3 is 14 amino acids. The CDR3 DNA reads TGCGCCACCACGGCGGTGGTGAACACCGGGGAGCTGTTTTTT. Residues: CATTAVVNTGELFF.

V usage is TRBV11-2 and J usage is TRBJ2-3, with D possibly matching TRBD2 (6 bases). The CDR3 runs 15 residues. Trimming removed 0 bases from V and 0 bases from J, with 7 bases in between. Per germline, CDR1 SGHAT and CDR2 FQNNGV. The CDR3 reads CASSLDGGSTDTQYF. The CDR3 DNA sequence: TGTGCCAGCAGCTTAGACGGGGGTAGCACAGATACGCAGTATTTT.

DNA for the CDR3: TGTGCCAGCAGCCGTATTTTCCAAGCGGGGGGTGGGGAGACCCAGTACTTC. The encoded protein is CASSRIFQAGGGETQYF. This sequence joins TRBV5-6 and TRBJ2-5, with 9 bases lining up with TRBD2. Trimming cost V 4 bases and J 5 bases; bases outside gene matches: 15. The CDR3 is made up of 17 amino acids. CDR1 and CDR2 from the germline V gene are SGHDT and YYEEEE.

The chain uses TRBV9 and TRBJ2-1, with 11 nucleotides matching TRBD2. Germline CDR1 and CDR2: SGDLS and YYNGEE. CDR3 length: 16 residues. The V and J ends lost 4 bases and 9 bases, in that order; junction bases with no gene match: 12. Here the CDR3 reads CASSKGNSGGAGEQFF. The CDR3 bases are TGTGCCAGCAGCAAGGGGAATAGCGGGGGGGCAGGTGAGCAGTTCTTC.

The V and J genes are TRBV7-9 and TRBJ2-1; 8 bases are shared with TRBD2. J lost 9 bases, V lost 2 bases, and 6 bases had no gene match. The germline gives CDR1 SEHNR, CDR2 FQNEAQ (reference sequence). This CDR3 contains 14 residues. For the CDR3, the DNA is TGTGCCAGCAGCTTATTCGCCGCGGGGGGTGAGCAGTTCTTC. It is translated as CASSLFAAGGEQFF.

The CDR3 nucleotides are TGCGCCAGCAGCCACAGGACTCCAGATACGCAGTATTTT. The encoded protein is CASSHRTPDTQYF. The chain has TRBV4-1 and TRBJ2-3, with TRBD2 as a possible D gene (5 bases). Germline CDR1 and CDR2: MGHRA and YSYEKL. The CDR3 totals 13 residues. Trimming removed 3 bases from V and 4 bases from J, with 8 bases in between.

This chain uses TRBV16 with TRBJ1-2, with D possibly TRBD1 on 5 matching bases. Germline lookup yields CDR1 KGHSY and CDR2 FQNENV. V lost 2 bases, J lost 3 bases, and 16 bases lay in between. The CDR3 consists of 16 residues. The CDR3 loop is CASSQGASGAYYGYTF. CDR3 DNA: TGTGCCAGCAGCCAAGGTGCCAGTGGGGCCTACTATGGCTACACCTTC. The full variable domain, completed using reference TRBV16 and TRBJ1-2, is GEEVAQTPKHLVRGEGQKAKLYCAPIKGHSYVFWYQQVLKNEFKFLISFQNENVFDETGMPKERFSAKCLPNSPCSLEIQATKLEDSAVYFCASSQGASGAYYGYTFGSGTRLTVV.

This clone was counted between two and nine times. This chain joins TRBV28 and TRBJ1-2; 8 bases line up with TRBD1. Looked up from germline, CDR1 is MDHEN and CDR2 is SYDVKM. V trimming: 2 bases; J trimming: 8 bases; junction bases outside the gene matches: 7. This CDR3 has 14 amino acids. CDR3 residues: CASSLGGQEGGYTF. CDR3 DNA sequence: TGTGCCAGCAGTTTAGGGGGACAGGAGGGCGGCTACACCTTC.

This clone came up once. The J gene is TRBJ1-2, the V gene TRBV19; D is unclear. This CDR3 spans 14 amino acids. Trimming took 3 bases from V and 4 from J, leaving 12 bases between them. The germline V gene encodes CDR1 LNHDA and CDR2 SQIVND (reference sequence). The CDR3 loop is CASSIERGVYGYTF. CDR3 in DNA: TGTGCCAGTAGTATCGAGCGGGGAGTCTATGGCTACACCTTC.

The DNA of the CDR3 is TGTGCCAGTACCAATAGGCAAGGGGATGGCTACACCTTC. This gives the protein CASTNRQGDGYTF. J is TRBJ1-2 and V is TRBV19, with a weak D call TRBD1 (5 bases). The CDR3 runs to 13 residues. V lost 7 bases and J 6 bases, leaving 15 bases between the germline ends. The germline CDR1 and CDR2 sequences are LNHDA and SQIVND (reference sequence).

This chain connects TRBV18 to TRBJ1-1; no clear D. This CDR3 contains 15 residues. Trimming stripped 6 bases from V and 5 bases from J, with 19 bases between. Germline CDR1 and CDR2: KGHSH and LQKENI. This CDR3 is CASSAGLGPYTEAFF. CDR3 DNA sequence: TGTGCCAGCTCCGCGGGGTTAGGGCCATATACTGAAGCTTTCTTT. Full variable domain (remainder filled in from reference TRBV18 and TRBJ1-1): NAGVMQNPRHLVRRRGQEARLRCSPMKGHSHVYWYRQLPEEGLKFMVYLQKENIIDESGMPKERFSAEFPKEGPSILRIQQVVRGDSAAYFCASSAGLGPYTEAFFGQGTRLTVV.

The DNA of the CDR3 is TGTGCCAGCAGCCCGCGGGGCCAAGGACTAGCGGGAGGCGAGTCTTTCTTC. This gives the protein CASSPRGQGLAGGESFF. V gene TRBV7-2 combines with J gene TRBJ2-1; 14 nucleotides line up with TRBD2. CDR3 length: 17 amino acids. Trimming cost V 5 bases and J 16 bases; bases outside gene matches: 19. Germline CDR1 reads SGHTA; CDR2 reads FQGNSA.